This TCR beta chain is drawn from a study of T-cell memory formation after mild COVID-19. Study-level findings and limits: Second-wave clones peaking on day 37 lacked confirmed SARS-CoV-2 specificity.

For this clonotype: The target antigen is unknown.

TCRdb reprocessed the 5' RACE reads with MiXCR, giving one entry per CDR3 protein. The sample lists some 330,000 distinct CDR3 sequences, about 21% seen once, with about an eighth in the top ten. Trimming removed 1 base at V and 4 bases at J, with 16 bases between. Germline V gives CDR1 SGHTA, CDR2 FQGNSA. CDR3 length: 16 amino acids. Sequenced: PBMCs or a T cell subset sorted from them (not recorded which). The chain couples TRBV7-2 to TRBJ1-1; no clear D gene. The receptor comes from an adult woman who had mild COVID-19 (a few samples of this study predate the infection). Cell type and time point are not known. The CDR3 here is CASSLELLTSGTEAFF. The CDR3 region has the DNA TGTGCCAGCAGCTTAGAGTTGTTAACGTCAGGCACTGAAGCTTTCTTT.